One and the same sample provided the 28 T cell receptor beta chains below, sequenced in a study of blood T cell repertoires in COVID-19. TCRdb keeps only in-frame clones here, not all; method: immunoSEQ multiplex PCR. The sample lists roughly 130,000 clones, over 70% seen once, with roughly a tenth in the top ten. Sequencing was carried out using peripheral blood. The source is a man in his sixties with active or convalescent COVID-19.

The chain uses TRBV12-3 or TRBV12-4 and TRBJ2-7; D gene unclear. The V end was cut by 8 bases, the J end by 0 bases, with 5 bases between. The CDR3 is 11 residues long. The CDR3 protein is CASAGSYEQYF. The CDR3 nucleotides are TGTGCCAGCGCCGGCTCCTACGAGCAGTACTTC.

This clone was picked up one time. One end of the junction is discordant with germline, which a read error may explain. The rearrangement joins TRBV5-4 to TRBJ2-7, with TRBD1 identical over 10 bases. Germline CDR1 is SGHNT and CDR2 is YYREEE (reference sequence). This CDR3 spans 14 amino acids. CDR3 DNA: TGTGCTAGCAGCCCCGGGACAGGGGCTTACGAGCAGTACTTC. Its translation is CASSPGTGAYEQYF.

The chain combines TRBV19 with TRBJ1-2; 7 bases align to TRBD1. The CDR3 loop spans 15 amino acids. The V gene end was trimmed by 9 bases and the J gene end by 8 bases; junction bases not matched to a gene: 18. Germline CDR1 reads LNHDA; CDR2 reads SQIVND (reference sequence). The CDR3, as DNA: TGTGCCAGCTCCTTAGGGGGCAACCCCCTGGGAGGCTACACCTTC. Protein: CASSLGGNPLGGYTF.

The CDR3 here is CASSQKETQYF. In DNA form, the CDR3 reads TGTGCCAGCAGTCAAAAAGAGACCCAGTACTTC. The chain couples TRBV12-3 or TRBV12-4 to TRBJ2-5; no clear D. The CDR3 contains 11 residues. With 5 bases removed from V and 3 bases from J, the gap between germline ends came to 4 bases.

The V gene is TRBV6-5, the J gene TRBJ1-4; a weak D match, TRBD1 (5 bases). The ends were cut back, 5 bases at V and 4 bases at J, with 11 bases in the middle. The CDR3 extends over 14 amino acids. The germline V gene encodes CDR1 MNHEY and CDR2 SVGAGI. The CDR3 DNA sequence: TGTGCCAGCAGTCCGCGACAGAATAATGAAAAACTGTTTTTT. Translating gives CASSPRQNNEKLFF.

J is TRBJ2-7 and V is TRBV28; 9 bases align to TRBD2. The CDR3 extends over 15 amino acids. CDR1 and CDR2 (germline): MDHEN, SYDVKM. V dropped 4 bases and J dropped 0; count of bases not matched to a gene: 4. The CDR3 DNA follows: TGTGCCAGCAGTTATCTAGCGGGAACCTCCTACGAGCAGTACTTC. Its translation is CASSYLAGTSYEQYF.

V and J are TRBV28 and TRBJ1-6; 7 positions match TRBD1. The CDR3 covers 16 residues. Germline V gene sequence: CDR1 MDHEN, CDR2 SYDVKM. Germline trimming cut 4 bases from V and 3 bases from J; bases unmatched to any gene: 6. Written as DNA, the CDR3 is TGTGCCAGCAGTTCCCCCGGACAGGTCTATAATTCACCCCTCCACTTT. Protein: CASSSPGQVYNSPLHF. Supplemented by reference TRBV28 and TRBJ1-6, the full variable domain reads DVKVTQSSRYLVKRTGEKVFLECVQDMDHENMFWYRQDPGLGLRLIYFSYDVKMKEKGDIPEGYSVSREKKERFSLILESASTNQTSMYLCASSSPGQVYNSPLHFGNGTRLTVT.

This chain links TRBV5-1 with TRBJ2-2; 11 bases agree with TRBD1. The germline CDR1 and CDR2 sequences are SGHRS and YFSETQ. There are 18 residues in the CDR3. The trim removed 1 base at V and 4 bases at J, leaving 9 bases unmatched. The CDR3: CASSLYPPGQGGTGELFF. The CDR3 DNA follows: TGCGCCAGCAGCTTGTATCCTCCGGGACAGGGGGGCACCGGGGAGCTGTTTTTT.

The chain combines TRBV5-1 with TRBJ1-3; tentatively, D is TRBD1 (5 bases). The CDR3 runs 15 residues. Trimming left V 0 bases short and J 8 bases short, with 15 bases between. Looked up from germline, CDR1 is SGHRS and CDR2 is YFSETQ. CDR3 residues: CASSLDGGPQDTIYF. The CDR3 DNA follows: TGCGCCAGCAGCTTGGACGGAGGGCCACAGGACACCATATATTTT.

The V gene is TRBV27, the J gene TRBJ1-1, with D maybe TRBD1 (6 bases). The germline CDR1 and CDR2 sequences are MNHEY and SMNVEV (reference sequence). V was clipped by 4 bases and J by 1 base, with 10 bases between them. CDR3 length: 14 residues. Written as DNA, the CDR3 is TGTGCCAGCAGTTACAGGGACACGAACACTGAAGCTTTCTTT. This gives the protein CASSYRDTNTEAFF.

The genes are TRBV12-5 and TRBJ1-2, with D perhaps TRBD1 (5 bases). The CDR3 is 10 residues long. CDR1 LGHNT and CDR2 FRNRAP come from the germline V gene. V gave up 7 bases and J gave up 14 bases, with 14 bases separating them. CDR3 region: CASAGATRTF. The CDR3 DNA is TGTGCTAGTGCTGGGGCTACTCGGACCTTC.

The chain recombines TRBV9 with TRBJ1-5, with D unclear. Per the germline V gene, CDR1 is SGDLS and CDR2 is YYNGEE. This CDR3 is 15 amino acids long. V lost 0 bases and J 3 bases, leaving 10 bases between the germline ends. This CDR3 reads CASSVDSGFNQPQHF. The DNA of the CDR3 is TGTGCCAGCAGCGTAGATTCCGGTTTCAATCAGCCCCAGCATTTT.

This chain's CDR3 is CASSLRLAGGGSTDTQYF. The CDR3 region has the DNA TGTGCCAGCAGCTTAAGGCTAGCGGGAGGGGGAAGCACAGATACGCAGTATTTT. The V gene is TRBV7-9, the J gene TRBJ2-3, with 12 bases that match TRBD2. Germline V gene lookup returns CDR1 SEHNR and CDR2 FQNEAQ (reference sequence). The V and J ends lost 2 bases and 0 bases, in that order; junction bases with no gene match: 6. The CDR3 is 18 residues long. Using reference TRBV7-9 and TRBJ2-3 for the parts outside the CDR3, the full variable domain is DTGVSQNPRHKITKRGQNVTFRCDPISEHNRLYWYRQTLGQGPEFLTYFQNEAQLEKSRLLSDRFSAERPKGSFSTLEIQRTEQGDSAMYLCASSLRLAGGGSTDTQYFGPGTRLTVL.

The rearrangement uses TRBV6-2 or TRBV6-3 and TRBJ2-3; TRBD2 aligns across 13 bases. V lost 4 bases, J lost 2 bases, and 3 bases stayed unmatched. CDR3 length: 16 residues. From germline, CDR1 is MNHEY and CDR2 SVGEGT. The CDR3 DNA sequence: TGTGCCAGCAGTTCGGGACTAGCGGGATACACAGATACGCAGTATTTT. As protein: CASSSGLAGYTDTQYF.

This clone was counted once. The chain recombines TRBV4-1 with TRBJ2-1; tentative D call: TRBD2 (7 bases). This CDR3 is built from 17 residues. Germline V gives CDR1 MGHRA, CDR2 YSYEKL. V was cut by 1 base and J by 9 bases, with 22 bases left in between. DNA of the CDR3: TGCGCCAGCAGCCAAGGACTAGCTAGGGGGGCTATGGGTGAGCAGTTCTTC. It codes for CASSQGLARGAMGEQFF.

The rearrangement joins TRBV19 to TRBJ1-1; 7 nucleotides agree with TRBD1. The germline V gene encodes CDR1 LNHDA and CDR2 SQIVND (reference sequence). CDR3 length equals 13 residues. V lost 10 bases to trimming and J lost 5 bases; unmatched junction nucleotides: 10. The CDR3 sequence is CATSDRVKTEAFF. DNA for the CDR3: TGTGCCACAAGTGACAGGGTAAAGACTGAAGCTTTCTTT. The full variable domain, completed using reference TRBV19 and TRBJ1-1, is DGGITQSPKYLFRKEGQNVTLSCEQNLNHDAMYWYRQDPGQGLRLIYYSQIVNDFQKGDIAEGYSVSREKKESFPLTVTSAQKNPTAFYLCATSDRVKTEAFFGQGTRLTVV.

This sequence joins TRBV28 and TRBJ2-1, with 7 positions matching TRBD2. The germline V gene encodes CDR1 MDHEN and CDR2 SYDVKM. CDR3 length: 15 residues. The J segment lost 1 base and the V segment lost 7 bases, leaving 7 bases of the junction unmatched. CDR3 amino acids: CASNAPAGSYNEQFF. CDR3 DNA sequence: TGTGCCAGCAACGCGCCAGCGGGGTCCTACAATGAGCAGTTCTTC.

This sequence joins TRBV19 and TRBJ1-5; 7 bases are shared with TRBD1. Germline trimming cut 6 bases from V and 0 bases from J; bases unmatched to any gene: 8. Germline V lookup: CDR1 LNHDA, CDR2 SQIVND (reference sequence). The CDR3 is 16 residues long. The CDR3 DNA sequence: TGTGCCAGTAGCATCCCGGGACAGTATAGCAATCAGCCCCAGCATTTT. This gives the protein CASSIPGQYSNQPQHF.

J is TRBJ1-2 and V is TRBV28; 11 bases are a match to TRBD1. CDR1 and CDR2 from the germline V gene are MDHEN and SYDVKM. The junction had 9 bases not matched to a gene; V was cut back by 5 bases and J by 7 bases. The CDR3 length is 15 residues. The CDR3: CASSPQTGTGGGYTF. The CDR3 DNA is TGTGCCAGCAGTCCGCAGACCGGGACAGGGGGTGGCTACACCTTC.

This chain connects TRBV7-3 to TRBJ1-1; maybe TRBD1 (5 bases). CDR3 length: 13 amino acids. Germline assignment: CDR1 SGHTA and CDR2 FQGTGA. The V end lost 5 bases, the J end lost 0 bases, and 7 bases lay between the germline ends. CDR3 sequence reads: CASSRGMNTEAFF. CDR3 coding DNA: TGTGCCAGCAGCAGGGGTATGAACACTGAAGCTTTCTTT.

The chain links TRBV18 to TRBJ2-7, with a tentative D call TRBD2 (6 bases). CDR3 length equals 12 residues. Germline V gene sequence: CDR1 KGHSH, CDR2 LQKENI. V lost 0 bases, J lost 6 bases, and 6 bases lay in between. The CDR3 coding sequence is TGTGCCAGCTCACCACCGGGGGGCGAGCAGTACTTC. This encodes CASSPPGGEQYF.

The V call is TRBV7-9, the J call TRBJ1-1; a weak D match, TRBD1 (6 bases). Between the trimmed V and J ends, which lost 4 bases and 4 bases, there was a span of 10 bases. Germline V gene data show CDR1 as SEHNR and CDR2 as FQNEAQ (reference sequence). The CDR3 loop spans 13 amino acids. CDR3 bases: TGTGCCAGCAGCTCCCAGGGGACCACTGAAGCTTTCTTT. Its protein product is CASSSQGTTEAFF.

The J gene is TRBJ1-5, the V gene TRBV7-8, with 12 bases that match TRBD1. The CDR3 contains 19 residues. Per germline, CDR1 SGHVS and CDR2 FQNEAQ. The ends lost 4 bases at V and 0 bases at J; junction bases unmatched: 10. CDR3 residues: CASSSPGQGASGSNQPQHF. In nucleotides, the CDR3 is TGTGCCAGCAGCTCCCCGGGACAGGGGGCCTCCGGTAGCAATCAGCCCCAGCATTTT.

The gene calls are TRBV5-1 and TRBJ2-7; D may be TRBD2 (6 bases). Germline-derived CDR1 and CDR2 are SGHRS and YFSETQ. The CDR3 is made up of 12 amino acids. V gave up 0 bases and J gave up 6 bases, with 7 bases separating them. As DNA, the CDR3 is TGCGCCAGCAGCTTGGACGGGGGCGAGCAGTACTTC. Amino acids: CASSLDGGEQYF.

The rearrangement links TRBV4-2 to TRBJ1-5; TRBD1 matches at 10 bases. The trim removed 4 bases at V and 6 bases at J, leaving 3 bases unmatched. The germline V gene has CDR1 LGHNA and CDR2 YNFKEQ. The CDR3 loop spans 14 amino acids. The CDR3 bases are TGTGCCAGCAGCCCGGACAGGGGGTTTCAGCCCCAGCATTTT. Residues: CASSPDRGFQPQHF.

The V gene is TRBV12-3 or TRBV12-4, the J gene TRBJ2-7; D is unclear. V was trimmed by 5 bases and J by 4 bases, leaving 6 bases between them. The CDR3 consists of 11 residues. CDR3 sequence (DNA): TGTGCCAGCAGTGCCCAGTACGAGCAGTACTTC. It codes for CASSAQYEQYF.

The V call is TRBV24-1, the J call TRBJ2-1; 10 bases are shared with TRBD2. Germline CDR1 and CDR2: KGHDR and SFDVKD. V lost 4 bases and J lost 8; bases outside the gene matches: 10. The CDR3 covers 16 residues. The CDR3 coding sequence is TGTGCCACCAGTGACCCCCAGCGGGAGGGCCGGGATGAGCAGTTCTTC. Its translation is CATSDPQREGRDEQFF.

The chain carries TRBV24-1 and TRBJ2-3; D unresolved. The V end was cut by 11 bases, the J end by 0 bases, with 5 bases between. Germline V gives CDR1 KGHDR, CDR2 SFDVKD. This CDR3 spans 11 amino acids. CDR3 sequence reads: CAIGSTDTQYF. CDR3 nucleotide sequence: TGTGCCATCGGGAGCACAGATACGCAGTATTTT.